The 27 T cell receptor beta chains below come from one sample, sequenced in a study of shared clonotypes between healthy human individuals. Some clones are missing from TCRdb's copy, which holds only in-frame ones; the method was immunoSEQ multiplex PCR. The repertoire holds 1.5 million to 2.5 million clones, with approximately 94% as singletons. CD45RO-negative CD8 cells positively selected for CCR7 made up the naive population, which excluded terminally differentiated effector memory CD45RA+ cells. Material for sequencing was naive CD8+ T cells sorted from blood. The receptors were sampled from a man younger than 35 in good health.

The V gene is TRBV10-2, the J gene TRBJ2-5, with 7 bases lining up with TRBD2. CDR3 length equals 14 residues. Germline lookup yields CDR1 WSHSY and CDR2 SAAADI. J gave up 2 bases and V 4 bases, and 4 bases lay outside the gene matches. CDR3 sequence (DNA): TGCGCCAGCAGTGGGCTAGCGGATCAAGAGACCCAGTACTTC. Its protein is CASSGLADQETQYF.

V is TRBV4-3 and J is TRBJ2-1; unclear D gene. This CDR3 has 16 residues. CDR1 is LGHNA, CDR2 YSLEER, per germline. Deletions cut 1 base from V and 0 bases from J, with 10 bases between. CDR3 sequence reads: CASSQALSDSYNEQFF. The CDR3 coding sequence is TGCGCCAGCAGCCAAGCTCTCTCAGACTCCTACAATGAGCAGTTCTTC.

The chain links TRBV6-4 to TRBJ2-3; D is unresolved. In germline, CDR1 is MRHNA, CDR2 SNTAGT. Trimming cost V 0 bases and J 6 bases, with 7 bases left between them. CDR3 length equals 13 residues. The CDR3 sequence: CASSDSLADTQYF. DNA of the CDR3: TGTGCCAGCAGTGACTCCCTGGCGGATACGCAGTATTTT.

The V call is TRBV27, the J call TRBJ1-6; D remains ambiguous. Looked up from germline, CDR1 is MNHEY and CDR2 is SMNVEV (reference sequence). V was shortened by 2 bases and J by 7 bases, with 12 bases between the two germline ends. The length of the CDR3 is 15 residues. CDR3: CASSLTGFANSPLHF. The CDR3 DNA is TGTGCCAGCAGTTTAACGGGGTTCGCCAATTCACCCCTCCACTTT.

The CDR3 DNA reads TGTACTGGTGAAAAACTGTTTTTT. This encodes CTGEKLFF. This chain joins TRBV7-3 and TRBJ1-4; D call uncertain. This CDR3 has 8 residues. In germline, CDR1 is SGHTA, CDR2 FQGTGA. Supplemented by reference TRBV7-3 and TRBJ1-4, the full variable domain reads GAGVSQTPSNKVTEKGKYVELRCDPISGHTALYWYRQSLGQGPEFLIYFQGTGAADDSGLPNDRFFAVRPEGSVSTLKIQRTERGDSAVYLCTGEKLFFGSGTQLSVL.

This sequence joins TRBV5-4 and TRBJ2-7; 8 bases map to TRBD2. The V gene end was trimmed by 2 bases and the J gene end by 6 bases; junction bases not matched to a gene: 10. CDR1 and CDR2 (germline): SGHNT, YYREEE (reference sequence). The CDR3 length is 15 residues. CDR3 amino acids: CASSFSSGREGEQYF. CDR3 sequence (DNA): TGTGCCAGCAGCTTCTCTAGCGGGCGCGAGGGCGAGCAGTACTTC.

The V call is TRBV5-1, the J call TRBJ1-1; D possibly corresponds to TRBD1 (5 bases). Germline V gene lookup returns CDR1 SGHRS and CDR2 YFSETQ. The CDR3 is 15 amino acids. Trimming shortened V by 4 bases and J by 6 bases, and 19 bases separated the two germline ends. The CDR3, as DNA: TGCGCCAGCAGCCCAGAGTGGGGGACTCGGGCTGAAGCTTTCTTT. This encodes CASSPEWGTRAEAFF. Together with reference TRBV5-1 and TRBJ1-1, the CDR3 gives the full variable domain: KAGVTQTPRYLIKTRGQQVTLSCSPISGHRSVSWYQQTPGQGLQFLFEYFSETQRNKGNFPGRFSGRQFSNSRSEMNVSTLELGDSALYLCASSPEWGTRAEAFFGQGTRLTVV.

The V and J genes are TRBV2 and TRBJ2-1; 10 bases match TRBD2. This CDR3 has 17 residues. Unmatched junction bases numbered 10, after V lost 4 bases and J lost 4 bases. Germline V CDR1 and CDR2: SNHLY, FYNNEI. The CDR3 coding sequence is TGTGCCAGCAGTGCGGACCCTCTAGCGGGAGAGTACAATGAGCAGTTCTTC. Residues: CASSADPLAGEYNEQFF.

The chain is built from TRBV10-3 and TRBJ2-1; TRBD1 matches at 9 bases. The V and J ends lost 3 bases and 0 bases, in that order; junction bases with no gene match: 3. The CDR3 is 16 amino acids. Germline loops: CDR1 ENHRY, CDR2 SYGVKD. The DNA of the CDR3 is TGTGCCATCAGTGATGGACAGGGGAGCTCCTACAATGAGCAGTTCTTC. It encodes CAISDGQGSSYNEQFF.

The chain has TRBV4-1 and TRBJ2-5; D is unclear. The CDR3 has 14 residues. Germline V gene data show CDR1 as MGHRA and CDR2 as YSYEKL. Trimming stripped 0 bases from V and 7 bases from J, with 12 bases between. The CDR3 sequence: CASSQEEHTVTQYF. In DNA form, the CDR3 reads TGCGCCAGCAGCCAAGAAGAACACACGGTGACCCAGTACTTC.

The chain has TRBV28 and TRBJ2-7, with 9 positions matching TRBD1. Germline V gene lookup returns CDR1 MDHEN and CDR2 SYDVKM. The trim removed 6 bases at V and 2 bases at J, leaving 11 bases unmatched. The CDR3 is made up of 16 amino acids. Here the CDR3 DNA reads TGTGCCAGCAGCCCTCGGGACAGGGTCCTCACCTACGAGCAGTACTTC. As protein: CASSPRDRVLTYEQYF.

With regard to this clone: Other DNA sequences in this specimen translate into the identical CDR3. The rearrangement uses TRBV27 and TRBJ2-1; D not certain. The V end was cut by 2 bases, the J end by 9 bases, with 5 bases between. Germline loops: CDR1 MNHEY, CDR2 SMNVEV (reference sequence). The length of the CDR3 is 11 residues. CDR3: CASSLGSEQFF. In DNA, the CDR3 is TGTGCCAGCAGTTTAGGTAGTGAGCAGTTCTTC.

This rearrangement joins TRBV9 to TRBJ2-1; TRBD2 matches 7 bases. The length of the CDR3 is 14 residues. V shed 2 bases, J shed 8 bases, and the junction held 7 bases outside the gene matches. Per the germline V gene, CDR1 is SGDLS and CDR2 is YYNGEE. The chain's CDR3 is CASSVDLAGDEQFF. In nucleotides, the CDR3 is TGTGCCAGCAGCGTGGATTTAGCGGGTGATGAGCAGTTCTTC.

This clone was observed a single time. The rearrangement links TRBV2 to TRBJ2-3; D is ambiguous. The CDR3 is made up of 17 amino acids. V lost 4 bases to trimming and J lost 0 bases, with 17 bases between them. Germline V CDR1 and CDR2: SNHLY, FYNNEI. The CDR3 region has the DNA TGTGCCAGCAGTGGCCCTGCCCCGGACGTGAGCACAGATACGCAGTATTTT. Encoded protein: CASSGPAPDVSTDTQYF.

A word on this clone: This sample includes further DNA sequences coding for the same CDR3. The genes are TRBV27 and TRBJ2-7; no reliable D call. Trimming pared 6 bases from V and 3 bases from J, leaving 9 bases between. The CDR3 sequence is 12 residues long. Germline lookup yields CDR1 MNHEY and CDR2 SMNVEV (reference sequence). The chain's CDR3 is CASSPSGYEQYF. The CDR3, as DNA: TGTGCCAGCAGCCCATCGGGCTACGAGCAGTACTTC.

V usage is TRBV7-9 and J usage is TRBJ2-3; TRBD1 agrees at 8 bases. From germline, CDR1 is SEHNR and CDR2 FQNEAQ (reference sequence). The CDR3 contains 14 residues. V gave up 8 bases and J gave up 2 bases; unmatched junction bases: 6. The CDR3 reads CASHRGEITDTQYF. CDR3 bases: TGTGCCAGCCACAGGGGGGAAATCACAGATACGCAGTATTTT.

The chain recombines TRBV11-2 with TRBJ2-7; D remains unclear. V lost 5 bases and J lost 0, with 8 bases in between. This CDR3 has 13 amino acids. The germline CDR1 and CDR2 sequences are SGHAT and FQNNGV. The CDR3: CASSPTTSYEQYF. Written as DNA, the CDR3 is TGTGCCAGCAGCCCAACAACCTCCTACGAGCAGTACTTC.

V is TRBV1 and J is TRBJ2-7; the table names TRBD1, a call not compared with the DNA. TRBV1 is a recognized pseudogene. There are 17 residues in the CDR3. The CDR3 coding sequence is TGCACCAGCAGCCATCAACAACCGGGACAGGAGTCGCACGAGCAGTACTTC. Its protein product is CTSSHQQPGQESHEQYF.

Written as DNA, the CDR3 is TGTGCCAGCAGTCCCACCGGGACTAGTTTCTACAATGAGCAGTTCTTC. As protein: CASSPTGTSFYNEQFF. The chain carries TRBV6-6 and TRBJ2-1; 8 nucleotides match TRBD2. Per germline, CDR1 MNHNY and CDR2 SVGAGI (reference sequence). V lost 5 bases and J lost 3; bases outside the gene matches: 9. This CDR3 region has 16 residues.

V usage is TRBV12-5 and J usage is TRBJ1-1; D is uncertain. The germline V gene has CDR1 LGHNT and CDR2 FRNRAP. Trimming removed 5 bases from V and 6 bases from J, with 7 bases in between. The CDR3 contains 11 residues. The CDR3 sequence: CASGTDAEAFF. As DNA, the CDR3 is TGTGCTAGTGGTACTGACGCTGAAGCTTTCTTT.

This chain connects TRBV28 to TRBJ1-5; tentatively, D is TRBD1 (6 bases). The germline V gene encodes CDR1 MDHEN and CDR2 SYDVKM. The CDR3 has 15 amino acids. V shed 1 base and J shed 6 bases, with 13 bases lying between them. CDR3 protein: CASSLFQGTAQPQHF. Written as DNA, the CDR3 is TGTGCCAGCAGTTTATTCCAGGGGACGGCTCAGCCCCAGCATTTT.

This clone was seen just once. The chain recombines TRBV27 with TRBJ2-7, with 12 bases matching TRBD1. J was trimmed by 7 bases and V by 0 bases; bases with no gene match: 7. This CDR3 has 16 amino acids. The germline V gene has CDR1 MNHEY and CDR2 SMNVEV (reference sequence). CDR3 sequence reads: CASSLSAGTGGGEQYF. Here the CDR3 DNA reads TGTGCCAGCAGTTTATCTGCCGGGACAGGGGGCGGGGAGCAGTACTTC.

The rearrangement joins TRBV21-1 to TRBJ1-2. TRBV21-1 is a documented pseudogene. The CDR3 is 13 residues long. The CDR3 reads CASSKRGVWGYTF. CDR3 nucleotide sequence: TGTGCCAGCAGCAAAAGAGGGGTATGGGGCTACACCTTC.

The chain links TRBV29-1 to TRBJ1-1, with D uncertain. Deletions cut 8 bases from V and 4 bases from J, with 17 bases between. From germline, CDR1 is SQVTM and CDR2 ANQGSEA. The CDR3 has 13 residues. The DNA for the CDR3 is TGCAGCTTGACGGAGGGTGGCGGCACTGAAGCTTTCTTT. Translation gives CSLTEGGGTEAFF. Full variable domain (missing parts from reference TRBV29-1 and TRBJ1-1): SAVISQKPSRDICQRGTSLTIQCQVDSQVTMMFWYRQQPGQSLTLIATANQGSEATYESGFVIDKFPISRPNLTFSTLTVSNMSPEDSSIYLCSLTEGGGTEAFFGQGTRLTVV.

In regard to this clone: At the DNA level, this CDR3 is encoded by other sequences in the same sample as well. V usage is TRBV10-3 and J usage is TRBJ2-1; no clear D gene. Per the germline V gene, CDR1 is ENHRY and CDR2 is SYGVKD. This CDR3 region has 12 residues. The V end lost 3 bases, the J end lost 4 bases, and 4 bases lay between the germline ends. CDR3 protein: CAISDEYNEQFF. The CDR3 nucleotides read TGTGCCATCAGTGATGAATACAATGAGCAGTTCTTC.

Worth noting for this clone: This sample also contains other DNA sequences that code for the same CDR3. This chain uses TRBV6-5 with TRBJ2-2; 9 bases map to TRBD2. V shed 1 base, J shed 6 bases, and the junction held 3 bases outside the gene matches. This CDR3 comprises 15 residues. CDR1 is MNHEY and CDR2 is SVGAGI in the germline V gene. CDR3 loop: CASSYWREGPGELFF. CDR3 nucleotides: TGTGCCAGCAGTTACTGGCGGGAGGGCCCCGGGGAGCTGTTTTTT.

The gene calls are TRBV7-9 and TRBJ2-7; 7 bases are a match to TRBD1. Trimming took 3 bases from V and 6 from J; bases not matched to a gene: 11. From germline, CDR1 is SEHNR and CDR2 FQNEAQ (reference sequence). The CDR3 is made up of 15 amino acids. CDR3 loop: CASSFAGTAGSEQYF. The CDR3 bases are TGTGCCAGCAGCTTCGCCGGGACAGCTGGGAGCGAGCAGTACTTC.